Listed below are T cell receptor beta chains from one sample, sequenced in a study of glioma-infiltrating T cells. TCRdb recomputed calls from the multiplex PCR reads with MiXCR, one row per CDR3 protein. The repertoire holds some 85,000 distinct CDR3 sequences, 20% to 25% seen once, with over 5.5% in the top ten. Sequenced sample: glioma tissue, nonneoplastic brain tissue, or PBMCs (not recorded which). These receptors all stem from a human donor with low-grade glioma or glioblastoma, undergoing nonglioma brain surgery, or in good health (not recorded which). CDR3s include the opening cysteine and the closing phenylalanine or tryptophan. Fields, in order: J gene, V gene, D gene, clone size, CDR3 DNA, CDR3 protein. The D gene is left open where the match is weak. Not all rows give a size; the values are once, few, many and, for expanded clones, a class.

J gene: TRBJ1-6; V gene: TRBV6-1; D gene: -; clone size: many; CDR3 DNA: TGTGCCAGCAGCAGTGATCGTCCCGCCAGAGGTTCACCCCTCCACTTT; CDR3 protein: CASSSDRPARGSPLHF
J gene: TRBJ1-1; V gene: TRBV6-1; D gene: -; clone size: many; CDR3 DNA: TGTGCCAGCAGTGAAAGATCGGCTTTCTTT; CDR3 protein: CASSERSAFF
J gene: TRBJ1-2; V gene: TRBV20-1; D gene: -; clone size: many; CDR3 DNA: TGCAGTGTAGGGTCGGACTATGGCTACACCTTC; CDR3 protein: CSVGSDYGYTF
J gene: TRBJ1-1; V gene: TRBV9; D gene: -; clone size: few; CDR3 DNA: TGTGCCAGCAGTCGTGCACACTTGAACACTGAAGCTTTCTTT; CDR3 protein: CASSRAHLNTEAFF
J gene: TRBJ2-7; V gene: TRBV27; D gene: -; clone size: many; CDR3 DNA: TGTGCCAGCAGGCCTTCCCGGGACCGCTACGAGCAGTACTTC; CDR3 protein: CASRPSRDRYEQYF
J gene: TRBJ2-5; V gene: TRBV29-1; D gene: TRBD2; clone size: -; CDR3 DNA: TGCAGCGTGGCCGGGACTAGCGGCAACCAAGAGACCCAGTACTTC; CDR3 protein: CSVAGTSGNQETQYF
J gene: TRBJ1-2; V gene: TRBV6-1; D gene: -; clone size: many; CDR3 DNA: TGTGCCAGCCCGGCGCGGATTCCGGGACGGGACTATGGCTACACCTTC; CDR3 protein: CASPARIPGRDYGYTF
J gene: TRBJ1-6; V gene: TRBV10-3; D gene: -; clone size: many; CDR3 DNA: TGTGCCATCAGTGAGGTACTTGGTTCACCCCTCCACTTT; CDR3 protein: CAISEVLGSPLHF
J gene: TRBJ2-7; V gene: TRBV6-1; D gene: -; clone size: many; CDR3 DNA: TGTGCCAGCAGTGAGTTCGACAGGAGGTCCTACGAGCAGTACTTC; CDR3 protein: CASSEFDRRSYEQYF
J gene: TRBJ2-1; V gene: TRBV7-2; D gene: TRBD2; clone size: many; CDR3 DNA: TGTGCCAGCAGGACACCGGGACTAGCGAGGAACAATGAGCAGTTCTTC; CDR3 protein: CASRTPGLARNNEQFF
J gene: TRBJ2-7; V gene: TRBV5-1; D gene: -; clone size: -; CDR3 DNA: TGCGCCAGCAGCTTGGTGTTCGGCCCCTACGAGCAGTACTTC; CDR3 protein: CASSLVFGPYEQYF
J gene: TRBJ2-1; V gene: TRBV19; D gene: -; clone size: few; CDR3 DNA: TGTGCCAGTAGTATAGTCTTTCCGGGGGCCTCCTACAATGAGCAGTTCTTC; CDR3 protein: CASSIVFPGASYNEQFF
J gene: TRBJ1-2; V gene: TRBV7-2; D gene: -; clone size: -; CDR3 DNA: TGTGCCAGCACACCGGCCCTTAACTATGGCTACACCTTC; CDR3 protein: CASTPALNYGYTF
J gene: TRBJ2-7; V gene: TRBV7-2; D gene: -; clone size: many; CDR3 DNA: TGTGCCAGCAGTCAGACCGGGGGGCTTGAGCAGTACTTC; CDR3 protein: CASSQTGGLEQYF
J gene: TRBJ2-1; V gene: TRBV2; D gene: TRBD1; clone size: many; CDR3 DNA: TGTGCCAGCAAAGGACAGGGTCTTTACAATGAGCAGTTCTTC; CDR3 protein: CASKGQGLYNEQFF
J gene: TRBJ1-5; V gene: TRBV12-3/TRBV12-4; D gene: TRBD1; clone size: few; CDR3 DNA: TGTGCCAGCAGTTTCCAGACAGGGGATCAGCCCCAGCATTTT; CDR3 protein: CASSFQTGDQPQHF